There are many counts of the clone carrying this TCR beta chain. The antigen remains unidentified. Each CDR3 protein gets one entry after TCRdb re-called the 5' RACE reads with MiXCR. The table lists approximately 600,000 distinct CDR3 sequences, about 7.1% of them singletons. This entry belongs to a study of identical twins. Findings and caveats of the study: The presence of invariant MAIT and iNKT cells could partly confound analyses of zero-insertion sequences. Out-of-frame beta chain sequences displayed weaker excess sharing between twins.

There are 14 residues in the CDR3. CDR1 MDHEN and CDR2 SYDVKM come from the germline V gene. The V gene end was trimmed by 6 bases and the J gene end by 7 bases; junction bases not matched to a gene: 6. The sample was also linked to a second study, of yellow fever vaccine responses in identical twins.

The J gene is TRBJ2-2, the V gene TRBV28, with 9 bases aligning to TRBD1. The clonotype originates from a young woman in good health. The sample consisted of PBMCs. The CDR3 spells CASRIQGAGGELFF. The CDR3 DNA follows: TGTGCCAGCAGGATACAGGGGGCAGGCGGGGAGCTGTTTTTT.